What follows are 13 T cell receptor beta chains derived from one specimen sequenced in a study of cytomegalovirus exposure and HLA in healthy donors. Both 60 Vbeta primers and 13 Jbeta primers went into the PCR. Clones were read by immunoSEQ multiplex PCR, and TCRdb kept only the in-frame ones, dropping some. The table shows more than 150,000 clones, with roughly 87% occurring only once. The sample comprised PBMCs. These receptors all come from a girl less than two years old in good health and CMV-seronegative.

This clone was observed a few times. The chain recombines TRBV27 with TRBJ1-1; no reliable D call. CDR1 is MNHEY and CDR2 is SMNVEV in the germline V gene (reference sequence). The CDR3 is 13 amino acids. V dropped 5 bases and J dropped 1 base, with 8 bases sitting between them. The chain's CDR3 is CASSRVWNTEAFF. As DNA, the CDR3 is TGTGCCAGCAGTCGAGTTTGGAACACTGAAGCTTTCTTT.

This clone was seen a single time. V and J are TRBV6-5 and TRBJ1-2; D call uncertain. This CDR3 comprises 14 residues. CDR1 is MNHEY and CDR2 is SVGAGI in the germline V gene. V was shortened by 2 bases and J by 0 bases, with 7 bases between the two germline ends. The CDR3 DNA follows: TGTGCCAGCAGTTACAGCGCTCCTAACTATGGCTACACCTTC. Residues: CASSYSAPNYGYTF.

The gene calls are TRBV9 and TRBJ2-1; 8 nucleotides line up with TRBD1. The CDR3 runs to 16 residues. Germline V gene sequence: CDR1 SGDLS, CDR2 YYNGEE. Trimming removed 3 bases from V and 2 bases from J; junction bases left unmatched: 7. For the CDR3, the DNA is TGTGCCAGCAGCGACTTAGGGACAGGACCCTACAATGAGCAGTTCTTC. It translates to CASSDLGTGPYNEQFF.

The chain couples TRBV19 to TRBJ1-4; the D gene is possibly TRBD1 (5 bases). The CDR3 is made up of 15 amino acids. From germline, CDR1 is LNHDA and CDR2 SQIVND (reference sequence). Trimming removed 4 bases from V and 10 bases from J, with 19 bases in between. The CDR3 DNA reads TGTGCCAGTAGTAGCGCGGGGGAGCCATGGGGAAAACTGTTTTTT. Its protein is CASSSAGEPWGKLFF.

The chain links TRBV4-2 to TRBJ1-4; 12 nucleotides match TRBD1. V shed 2 bases, J shed 7 bases, and the junction held 14 bases outside the gene matches. The CDR3 contains 19 residues. Germline lookup yields CDR1 LGHNA and CDR2 YNFKEQ. The CDR3 nucleotides are TGTGCCAGCAGCCAACTACAAGGGACAGGGGGCATTCTTGGTGAAAAACTGTTTTTT. This translates into CASSQLQGTGGILGEKLFF.

The chain couples TRBV27 to TRBJ1-2, with D perhaps TRBD1 (6 bases). Deletions cut 6 bases from V and 5 bases from J, with 16 bases between. Per germline, CDR1 MNHEY and CDR2 SMNVEV (reference sequence). The CDR3 is 14 amino acids. The CDR3 loop is CASSVGQGKYGYTF. CDR3 sequence (DNA): TGTGCCAGCAGCGTCGGCCAGGGGAAATATGGCTACACCTTC.

The V and J genes are TRBV9 and TRBJ2-5; 8 nucleotides match TRBD2. Germline-derived CDR1 and CDR2 are SGDLS and YYNGEE. V dropped 0 bases and J dropped 3; count of bases not matched to a gene: 4. The CDR3 extends over 15 amino acids. The CDR3: CASSVGNSGEETQYF. The DNA of the CDR3 is TGTGCCAGCAGCGTAGGGAATAGCGGGGAAGAGACCCAGTACTTC.

This rearrangement joins TRBV6-5 to TRBJ1-1, with D possibly matching TRBD1 (6 bases). The CDR3 has 12 residues. V was trimmed by 2 bases and J by 8 bases, leaving 9 bases between them. Germline CDR1 and CDR2: MNHEY and SVGAGI. In nucleotides, the CDR3 is TGTGCCAGCAGTTACCCCGGACAGGAAGCTTTCTTT. This sequence encodes CASSYPGQEAFF.

The gene calls are TRBV30 and TRBJ2-3; a weak D match, TRBD2 (6 bases). Germline values: CDR1 GTSNPN, CDR2 SVGIG (reference sequence). The CDR3 runs 13 residues. V was clipped by 3 bases and J by 0 bases, with 7 bases between them. CDR3 sequence: CAWSGTSTDTQYF. CDR3 sequence (DNA): TGTGCCTGGAGCGGGACTAGCACAGATACGCAGTATTTT.

In DNA, the CDR3 is TGTGCCAGCAGCTTGTGGGACAGGAGAGAAGAGACCCAGTACTTC. The encoded protein is CASSLWDRREETQYF. This chain joins TRBV5-4 and TRBJ2-5, with 8 bases fitting TRBD1. The CDR3 has 15 residues. Germline lookup yields CDR1 SGHNT and CDR2 YYREEE (reference sequence). Trimming took 1 base from V and 3 from J; bases not matched to a gene: 5. Full variable domain (rest looked up from reference TRBV5-4 and TRBJ2-5): ETGVTQSPTHLIKTRGQQVTLRCSSQSGHNTVSWYQQALGQGPQFIFQYYREEENGRGNFPPRFSGLQFPNYSSELNVNALELDDSALYLCASSLWDRREETQYFGPGTRLLVL.

This chain joins TRBV6-5 and TRBJ2-5, with D possibly TRBD2 on 6 matching bases. Per the germline V gene, CDR1 is MNHEY and CDR2 is SVGAGI. Trimming left V 7 bases short and J 4 bases short, with 16 bases between. This CDR3 is 14 amino acids long. CDR3 nucleotides: TGTGCCAGCAAAGTCTGGGGGGTAGTAGAGACCCAGTACTTC. Protein product: CASKVWGVVETQYF.

The chain combines TRBV18 with TRBJ1-2; 9 bases align to TRBD1. Trimming took 6 bases from V and 8 from J; bases not matched to a gene: 7. The CDR3 loop spans 13 amino acids. CDR1 is KGHSH, CDR2 LQKENI, per germline. CDR3 nucleotide sequence: TGTGCCAGCTCGCCGGGACAGGGCAACGGCTACACCTTC. This translates into CASSPGQGNGYTF.

This chain uses TRBV27 with TRBJ2-3; D may be TRBD2 (7 bases). Germline V gene sequence: CDR1 MNHEY, CDR2 SMNVEV (reference sequence). Trimming shortened V by 6 bases and J by 5 bases, and 15 bases separated the two germline ends. This CDR3 has 14 amino acids. CDR3 nucleotides: TGTGCCAGCAGCCTAGGGGGGGCGGTAGATACGCAGTATTTT. Its translation is CASSLGGAVDTQYF.